What follows are 22 T cell receptor beta chains derived from one specimen sequenced in a study of CXCR3-negative and CXCR3-positive naive CD8 T cells. UMI-labeled TRB cDNA libraries were prepared by 5' RACE. Using the 5' RACE reads, TCRdb records one entry per CDR3 protein without DNA. The sample's table shows more than 65,000 distinct CDR3 sequences. The specimen was naive CXCR3- CD8+ T cells from blood. As to subset: CD45RO-CCR7+CD27+CD95- naive CD8+ T cells lacking CXCR3 (TNR3-). The receptors come from a human donor in good health. Some clones in this sample may be carry-over from other donors' samples.

This chain joins TRBV29-1 and TRBJ2-7; TCRdb outputs TRBD1, but without DNA this stays unchecked. The CDR3 length is 12 residues. The germline V gene encodes CDR1 SQVTM and CDR2 ANQGSEA. The CDR3 is CSARDSPYEQYF.

The chain combines TRBV15 with TRBJ2-5; there is no DNA to check the TCRdb D call of TRBD1. Germline V gene lookup returns CDR1 LNHNV and CDR2 YYDKDF (reference sequence). This CDR3 spans 17 amino acids. The CDR3 protein is CATSRDMTATRQETQYF.

The chain joins TRBV10-1 to TRBJ2-7; the D call of TRBD2 rests on TCRdb alone, since no DNA is present to check it. The CDR3 runs 13 residues. Germline V CDR1 and CDR2: WNHNN, SYGVQD (reference sequence). CDR3 protein: CAPPAGGSYEQYF.

The rearrangement joins TRBV28 to TRBJ2-7; TCRdb's assignment of TRBD1 cannot be checked, as there is no DNA. The V gene's germline CDR1 is MDHEN and CDR2 SYDVKM. There are 14 residues in the CDR3. Here the CDR3 reads CASGTGRQTYEQYF.

V gene TRBV7-3 combines with J gene TRBJ2-6; TCRdb lists TRBD1, though no DNA is available to test this call. The length of the CDR3 is 20 residues. Per germline, CDR1 SGHTA and CDR2 FQGTGA. CDR3 in amino acids: CASTSGAVLESGSGANVLTF.

The gene calls are TRBV20-1 and TRBJ2-1; TCRdb outputs TRBD2, but without DNA this stays unchecked. The CDR3 loop spans 12 amino acids. Germline V gene sequence: CDR1 DFQATT, CDR2 SNEGSKA (reference sequence). The CDR3 loop reads CSAREREVEQFF.

The chain uses TRBV7-8 and TRBJ2-2; checking the TCRdb D call of TRBD1 is not possible without DNA. Per the germline V gene, CDR1 is SGHVS and CDR2 is FQNEAQ. The CDR3 sequence is 17 residues long. This CDR3 reads CASSLAGMGEITGELFF.

The V gene is TRBV7-9, the J gene TRBJ1-2; with no DNA, the TCRdb D assignment of TRBD1 cannot be verified. CDR1 and CDR2 from the germline V gene are SEHNR and FQNEAQ (reference sequence). This CDR3 has 14 amino acids. The CDR3 is CASSPTDSWSGYTF.

The V gene is TRBV5-1, the J gene TRBJ2-7; TCRdb picks TRBD1, but there is no DNA to check that call. The germline gives CDR1 SGHRS, CDR2 YFSETQ. The CDR3 is made up of 16 amino acids. The CDR3 sequence is CASSLGPTASSYEQYF.

The chain joins TRBV19 to TRBJ2-7; TCRdb outputs TRBD1, but without DNA this stays unchecked. The germline V gene has CDR1 LNHDA and CDR2 SQIVND (reference sequence). The CDR3 length is 14 residues. This CDR3 is CASSVTGSLHEQYF.

The chain uses TRBV7-2 and TRBJ1-1; TCRdb lists TRBD1, though no DNA is available to test this call. The CDR3 extends over 16 amino acids. Germline V gene sequence: CDR1 SGHTA, CDR2 FQGNSA. CDR3 region: CASSISQGARVTEAFF.

J is TRBJ2-3 and V is TRBV2. The CDR3 spans 13 residues. Germline CDR1 and CDR2: SNHLY and FYNNEI. The CDR3 sequence: CASSDAVTDTQYF.

The rearrangement uses TRBV7-6 and TRBJ2-5; TCRdb calls TRBD1, which cannot be checked without DNA. This CDR3 has 15 residues. The germline gives CDR1 SGHVS, CDR2 FNYEAQ. The CDR3 region is CASSLVAGEKETQYF.

The chain couples TRBV20-1 to TRBJ2-7; TCRdb's D gene call, TRBD1, goes unchecked for lack of DNA. This CDR3 has 14 residues. Germline V gene lookup returns CDR1 DFQATT and CDR2 SNEGSKA (reference sequence). This CDR3 reads CSARRQGASYDQYF.

The V gene is TRBV7-8, the J gene TRBJ2-1; the TCRdb call, TRBD1, lacks DNA for checking. This CDR3 is built from 15 residues. Germline lookup yields CDR1 SGHVS and CDR2 FQNEAQ. The CDR3 protein is CASSPLPAGAGEQFF.

This chain's CDR3 is CASSRTGAITGELFF. This chain joins TRBV6-4 and TRBJ2-2; TCRdb's D call of TRBD1 is untestable without DNA. The CDR3 totals 15 residues. Per the germline V gene, CDR1 is MRHNA and CDR2 is SNTAGT.

The chain combines TRBV4-2 with TRBJ2-7; TCRdb outputs TRBD1, but without DNA this stays unchecked. Germline V lookup: CDR1 LGHNA, CDR2 YNFKEQ. The CDR3 consists of 15 residues. This chain's CDR3 is CASSQTGTVYSEQYF.

V usage is TRBV4-1 and J usage is TRBJ2-7; the TCRdb D gene call, TRBD1, has no DNA to confirm it. In germline, CDR1 is MGHRA, CDR2 YSYEKL. There are 13 residues in the CDR3. Here the CDR3 reads CASSPTTGGEQYF.

This clonotype shows up as medium-sized by frequency. The V and J genes are TRBV7-6 and TRBJ2-7; TCRdb's D call of TRBD2 is untestable without DNA. The germline V gene encodes CDR1 SGHVS and CDR2 FNYEAQ. This CDR3 contains 15 residues. The CDR3 is CASTVGLAGDGEQYF.

The chain recombines TRBV28 with TRBJ2-7; with no DNA, the TCRdb D assignment of TRBD1 cannot be verified. Germline-derived CDR1 and CDR2 are MDHEN and SYDVKM. This CDR3 is 15 amino acids long. The CDR3: CASSPPGGGFYEQYF.

V and J are TRBV29-1 and TRBJ2-2; TCRdb selects TRBD1, and the lack of DNA leaves this call unchecked. Germline loops: CDR1 SQVTM, CDR2 ANQGSEA. This CDR3 spans 19 amino acids. CDR3 amino acids: CSVTATPGQGAKGTGELFF.

This rearrangement joins TRBV29-1 to TRBJ2-6. This CDR3 has 14 residues. Germline assignment: CDR1 SQVTM and CDR2 ANQGSEA. This CDR3 reads CSVASGSGANVLTF.